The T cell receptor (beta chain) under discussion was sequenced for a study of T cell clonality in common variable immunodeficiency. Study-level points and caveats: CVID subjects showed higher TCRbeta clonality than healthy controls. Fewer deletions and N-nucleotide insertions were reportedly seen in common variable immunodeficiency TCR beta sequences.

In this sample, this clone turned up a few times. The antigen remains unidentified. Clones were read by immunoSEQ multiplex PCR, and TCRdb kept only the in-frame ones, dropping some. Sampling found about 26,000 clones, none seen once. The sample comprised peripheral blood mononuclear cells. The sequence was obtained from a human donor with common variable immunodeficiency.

The sequenced part of the CDR3 DNA is TGTGCCAGCAGTTACATCTGGGACTCTCTTAATCAGCCC. As protein: CASSYIWDSLNQP. The full CDR3 is CASSYIWDSLNQPQHF. This rearrangement joins TRBV6-2 or TRBV6-3 to TRBJ1-5; D is perhaps TRBD1 (5 bases). The read finishes 3 residues shy of the CDR3 end, and the germline J gene is used to complete it. Trimming took 2 bases from V and 4 from J, leaving 15 bases between them. This CDR3 comprises 16 residues. The germline CDR1 and CDR2 sequences are MNHEY and SVGEGT.